This T cell receptor (beta chain) was sequenced for a study of CD8 T cells in ankylosing spondylitis (dated by TCRdb to about 2017). The study in broad terms: The study set out to find disease-linked TCR variants by profiling T cell receptor beta repertoires in ankylosing spondylitis patients and healthy donors. The whole study cohort included 108 healthy donors and 20 to 25 ankylosing spondylitis patients. Peripheral blood was sampled, and synovial fluid was additionally collected from ankylosing spondylitis patients.

These reads were obtained on an Illumina HiSeq 2500. TCR beta libraries were prepared by quantitative 5'-RACE with molecular barcodes. The paper's processing steps were these. Disease-linked TCR variants were identified with a new computational method built on a probabilistic model of VDJ rearrangement. Using fastp at Q25 and MiXCR, TCRdb reprocessed the public reads and kept productive beta chains. Each entry is one CDR3 protein sequence, shown with its most common DNA and genes. TCRdb, not the original authors, processed these V and J calls. The sample includes 800,000 to 900,000 distinct CDR3 sequences, with 10% to 15% observed a single time. The biggest ten clones account for 0.51% of the sample. Trimming removed 2 bases from V and 10 bases from J, leaving 12 bases between the germline ends. There are 12 amino acids in the CDR3, from cysteine to phenylalanine inclusive. The read is trimmed to its CDR3 DNA, 36 bases read in frame from base 1. Based on the germline V gene (reference sequence), the CDR1 and CDR2 sequences are MNHEY and SMNVEV.

What the authors observed across the whole study: According to the report, matched synovial fluid samples from ankylosing spondylitis patients were significantly enriched for the disease-linked clones. A CD8+ phenotype was shown by the disease-linked clones, which were found at relatively low frequencies in peripheral blood. Some TCR beta motif variants had previously been reported in synovial fluid and blood of reactive arthritis patients, which suggested common disease-initiation mechanisms. Blood from ankylosing spondylitis patients appeared to be characterized by a TCR beta motif made up of under ten highly homologous amino acid variants.

In its sample, this clonotype was seen a few times. Its antigen has not been determined. No per-base quality is available; no much larger clone lies one base away. The V and J genes are TRBV27 and TRBJ2-7; the D segment could be TRBD1, given 6 matching bases. Sequencing input: blood, either unsorted or a sorted T cell fraction (not recorded which). This sequence originates from a male donor with ankylosing spondylitis. The CDR3 corresponds to CASSLIQGRQYF. The DNA reads as follows: TGTGCCAGCAGTTTAATACAGGGTCGCCAGTACTTC.